This TCR beta chain was found in a study of blood T cell repertoires in COVID-19. Overall study: The United States, Italy and Spain were the sources of the acute and convalescent COVID-19 samples.

This clone was recorded only once. With 6 bases removed from V and 4 bases from J, the gap between germline ends came to 12 bases. The CDR3 runs to 13 residues. The assay was immunoSEQ multiplex PCR, and TCRdb's table has in-frame clones only and misses some. The profile shows 55,000 to 70,000 clones, 70% to 90% of them singletons. The sequence was collected from a woman between 50 and 59 years old with COVID-19, enrolled during active disease. What was sequenced was peripheral blood. The genes are TRBV12-3 or TRBV12-4 and TRBJ1-1; D unclear. CDR3 loop: CASRAPGSTEAFF. Here the CDR3 DNA reads TGTGCCAGCAGGGCCCCGGGGAGCACTGAAGCTTTCTTT.